The clone carrying this T cell receptor beta chain occurred once. The antigen remains unidentified. The source of the sample is a study of cytomegalovirus exposure and HLA in healthy donors. Regarding the study as a whole: It was reported that the classifier diagnosed cytomegalovirus status with high specificity and sensitivity in both the original and validation cohorts.

J gave up 4 bases and V 5 bases, and 2 bases lay outside the gene matches. Germline CDR1 is KGHSH and CDR2 is LQKENI. CDR3 length equals 14 residues. Each donor's status was that of a healthy bone marrow donor. PCR used 60 Vbeta primers and 13 Jbeta primers. Clones were sequenced by immunoSEQ multiplex PCR, and TCRdb holds only the in-frame ones, with some missing. The table has around 170,000 clones, around three quarters seen once. The clonotype comes from a man aged 35-49 years in good health and CMV-seronegative. This chain links TRBV18 with TRBJ1-6; 7 bases fit TRBD1. The sample consisted of PBMCs. The CDR3 DNA reads TGTGCCAGCTCAGCGGGACAGTATAATTCACCCCTCCACTTT. Translated, it gives CASSAGQYNSPLHF.